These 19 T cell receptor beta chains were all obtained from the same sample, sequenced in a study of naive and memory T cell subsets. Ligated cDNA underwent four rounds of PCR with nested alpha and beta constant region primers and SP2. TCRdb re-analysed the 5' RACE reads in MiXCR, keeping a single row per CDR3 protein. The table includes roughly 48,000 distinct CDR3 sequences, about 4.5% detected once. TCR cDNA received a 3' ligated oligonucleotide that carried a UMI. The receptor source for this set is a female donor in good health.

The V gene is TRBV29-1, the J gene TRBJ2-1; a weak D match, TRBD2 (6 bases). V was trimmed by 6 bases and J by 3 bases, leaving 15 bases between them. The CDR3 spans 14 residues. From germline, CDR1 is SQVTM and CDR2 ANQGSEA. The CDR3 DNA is TGCAGCGTGGGAACTAGCCACCGCTACAATGAGCAGTTCTTC. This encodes CSVGTSHRYNEQFF.

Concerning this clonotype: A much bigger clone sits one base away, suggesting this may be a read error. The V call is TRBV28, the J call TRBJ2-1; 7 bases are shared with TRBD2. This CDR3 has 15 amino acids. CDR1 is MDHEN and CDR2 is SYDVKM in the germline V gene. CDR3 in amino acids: CAGSWIAGDYNEQFF. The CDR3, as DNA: TGTGCCGGCAGTTGGATAGCGGGTGATTACAATGAGCAGTTCTTC.

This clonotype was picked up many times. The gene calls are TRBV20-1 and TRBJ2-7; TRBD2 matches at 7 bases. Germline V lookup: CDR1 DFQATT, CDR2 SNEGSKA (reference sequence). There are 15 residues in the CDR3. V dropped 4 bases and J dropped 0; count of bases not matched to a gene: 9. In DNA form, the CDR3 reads TGCAGTGCTAAAAAAAGCGGGGCAGACTCCTACGAGCAGTACTTC. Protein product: CSAKKSGADSYEQYF.

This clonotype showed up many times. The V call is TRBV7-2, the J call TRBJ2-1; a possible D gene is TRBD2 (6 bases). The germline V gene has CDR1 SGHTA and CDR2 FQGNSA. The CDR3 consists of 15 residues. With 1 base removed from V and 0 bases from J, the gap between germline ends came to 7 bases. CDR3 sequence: CASSLVGGSYNEQFF. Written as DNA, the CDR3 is TGTGCCAGCAGCTTAGTCGGGGGCTCCTACAATGAGCAGTTCTTC.

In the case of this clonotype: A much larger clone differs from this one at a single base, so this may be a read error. The CDR3 DNA sequence: TGCAGTGCTCTAGAGAAGTGCACAGATACGCAGTATTTT. Translating it yields CSALEKCTDTQYF. The chain links TRBV20-1 to TRBJ2-3, with no clear D. The V gene's germline CDR1 is DFQATT and CDR2 SNEGSKA (reference sequence). This CDR3 is 13 amino acids long. V lost 5 bases to trimming and J lost 1 base, with 10 bases between them.

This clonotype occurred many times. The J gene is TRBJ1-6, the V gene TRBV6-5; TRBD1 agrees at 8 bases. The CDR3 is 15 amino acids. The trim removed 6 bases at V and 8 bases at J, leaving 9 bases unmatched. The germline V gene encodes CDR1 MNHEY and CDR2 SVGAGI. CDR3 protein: CASSPVQGADSPLHF. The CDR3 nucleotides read TGTGCCAGCAGCCCCGTCCAGGGGGCCGATTCACCCCTCCACTTT.

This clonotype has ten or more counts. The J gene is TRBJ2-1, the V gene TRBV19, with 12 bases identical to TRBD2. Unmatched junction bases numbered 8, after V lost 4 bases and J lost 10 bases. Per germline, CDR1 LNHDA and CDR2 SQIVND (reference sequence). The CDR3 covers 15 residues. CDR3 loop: CASSSPTSGRWEQFF. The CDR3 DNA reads TGTGCCAGTAGTAGCCCGACTAGCGGGAGATGGGAGCAGTTCTTC.

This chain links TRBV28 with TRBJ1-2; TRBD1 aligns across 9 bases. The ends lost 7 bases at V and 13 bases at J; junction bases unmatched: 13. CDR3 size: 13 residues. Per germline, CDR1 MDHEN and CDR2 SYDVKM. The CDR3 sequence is CASTRGTGLMATF. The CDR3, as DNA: TGTGCCAGCACCCGTGGGACAGGGTTAATGGCCACCTTC.

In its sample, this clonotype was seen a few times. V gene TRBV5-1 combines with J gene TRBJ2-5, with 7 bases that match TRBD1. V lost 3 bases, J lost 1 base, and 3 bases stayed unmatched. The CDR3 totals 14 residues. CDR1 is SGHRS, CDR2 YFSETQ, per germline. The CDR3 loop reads CASSWGTVQETQYF. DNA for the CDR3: TGCGCCAGCAGCTGGGGGACAGTCCAAGAGACCCAGTACTTC.

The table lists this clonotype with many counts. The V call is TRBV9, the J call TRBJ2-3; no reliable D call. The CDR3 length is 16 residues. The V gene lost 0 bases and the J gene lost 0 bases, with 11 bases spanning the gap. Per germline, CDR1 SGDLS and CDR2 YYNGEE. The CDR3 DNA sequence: TGTGCCAGCAGCGTAGATGCGGTTTTAAGCACAGATACGCAGTATTTT. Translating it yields CASSVDAVLSTDTQYF.

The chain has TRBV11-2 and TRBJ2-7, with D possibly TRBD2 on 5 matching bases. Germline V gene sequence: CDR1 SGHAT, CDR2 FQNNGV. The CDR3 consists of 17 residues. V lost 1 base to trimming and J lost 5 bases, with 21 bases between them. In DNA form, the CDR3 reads TGTGCCAGCAGCTTAGTCGTCGGGGTAATAGAGAGAGACGAGCAGTACTTC. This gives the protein CASSLVVGVIERDEQYF.

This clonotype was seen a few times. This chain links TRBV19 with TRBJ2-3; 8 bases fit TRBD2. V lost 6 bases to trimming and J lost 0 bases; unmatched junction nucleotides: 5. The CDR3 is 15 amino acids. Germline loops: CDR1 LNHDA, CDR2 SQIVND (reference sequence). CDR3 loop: CASRLSGTSTDTQYF. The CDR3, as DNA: TGTGCCAGTAGGCTTAGCGGGACGAGCACAGATACGCAGTATTTT.

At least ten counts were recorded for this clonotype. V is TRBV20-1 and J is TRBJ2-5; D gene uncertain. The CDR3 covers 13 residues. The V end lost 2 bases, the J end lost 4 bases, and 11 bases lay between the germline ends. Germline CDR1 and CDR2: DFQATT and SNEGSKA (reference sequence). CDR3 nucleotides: TGCAGTGCTAGACAAATAGGCTTAGAGACCCAGTACTTC. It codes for CSARQIGLETQYF.

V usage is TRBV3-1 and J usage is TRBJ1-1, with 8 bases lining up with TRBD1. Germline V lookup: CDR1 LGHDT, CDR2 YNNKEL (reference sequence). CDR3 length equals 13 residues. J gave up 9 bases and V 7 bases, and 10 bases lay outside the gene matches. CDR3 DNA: TGTGCCAGCACCAATAGACAGGGGTTGCAAGCTTTCTTT. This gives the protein CASTNRQGLQAFF.

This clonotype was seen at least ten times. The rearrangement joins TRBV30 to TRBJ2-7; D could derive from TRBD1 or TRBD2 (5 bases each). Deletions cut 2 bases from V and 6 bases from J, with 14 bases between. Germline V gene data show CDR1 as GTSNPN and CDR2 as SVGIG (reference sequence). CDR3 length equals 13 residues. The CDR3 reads CAWSLGTSGEQYF. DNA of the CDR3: TGTGCCTGGAGTCTTGGGACGTCCGGCGAGCAGTACTTC.

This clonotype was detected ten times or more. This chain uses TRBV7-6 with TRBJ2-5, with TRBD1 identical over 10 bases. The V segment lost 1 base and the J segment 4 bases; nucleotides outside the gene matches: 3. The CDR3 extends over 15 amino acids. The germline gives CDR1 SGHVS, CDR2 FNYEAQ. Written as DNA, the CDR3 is TGTGCCAGCAGCTTAGGGACAGGGGGTATAGAGACCCAGTACTTC. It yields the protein CASSLGTGGIETQYF. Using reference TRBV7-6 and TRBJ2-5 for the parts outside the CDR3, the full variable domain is GAGVSQSPRYKVTKRGQDVALRCDPISGHVSLYWYRQALGQGPEFLTYFNYEAQQDKSGLPNDRFSAERPEGSISTLTIQRTEQRDSAMYRCASSLGTGGIETQYFGPGTRLLVL.

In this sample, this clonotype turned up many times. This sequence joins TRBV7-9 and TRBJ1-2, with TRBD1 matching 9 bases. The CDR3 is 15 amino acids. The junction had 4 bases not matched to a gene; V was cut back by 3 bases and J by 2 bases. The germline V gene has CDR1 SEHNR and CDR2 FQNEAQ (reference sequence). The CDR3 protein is CASSLGGQGNYGYTF. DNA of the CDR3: TGTGCCAGCAGCTTGGGAGGACAGGGGAACTATGGCTACACCTTC.

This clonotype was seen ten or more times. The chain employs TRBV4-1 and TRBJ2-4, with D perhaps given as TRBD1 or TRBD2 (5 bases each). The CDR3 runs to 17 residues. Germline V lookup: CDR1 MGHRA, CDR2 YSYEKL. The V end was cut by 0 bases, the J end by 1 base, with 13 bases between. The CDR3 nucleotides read TGCGCCAGCAGCCAAGAAATTGGGGGTCGTGCCAAAAACATTCAGTACTTC. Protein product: CASSQEIGGRAKNIQYF.

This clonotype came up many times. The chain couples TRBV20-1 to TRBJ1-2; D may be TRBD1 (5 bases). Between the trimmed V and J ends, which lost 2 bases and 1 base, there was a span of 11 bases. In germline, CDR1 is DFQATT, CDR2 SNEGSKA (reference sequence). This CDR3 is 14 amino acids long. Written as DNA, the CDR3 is TGCAGTGCTAGACCGCGGACAAATAACTATGGCTACACCTTC. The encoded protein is CSARPRTNNYGYTF.